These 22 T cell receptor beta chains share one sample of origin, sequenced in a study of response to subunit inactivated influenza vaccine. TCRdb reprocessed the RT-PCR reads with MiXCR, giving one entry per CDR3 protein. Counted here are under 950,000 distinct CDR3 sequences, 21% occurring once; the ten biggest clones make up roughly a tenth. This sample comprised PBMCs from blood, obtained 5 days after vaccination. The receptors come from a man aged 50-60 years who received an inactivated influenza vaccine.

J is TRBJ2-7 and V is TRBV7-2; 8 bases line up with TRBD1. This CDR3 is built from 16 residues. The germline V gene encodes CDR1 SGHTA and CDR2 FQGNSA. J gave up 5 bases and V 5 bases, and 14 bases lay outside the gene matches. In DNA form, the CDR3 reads TGTGCCAGCAGCCCGGACAGGGCAGTAGCGAGTCACGAGCAGTACTTC. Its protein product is CASSPDRAVASHEQYF.

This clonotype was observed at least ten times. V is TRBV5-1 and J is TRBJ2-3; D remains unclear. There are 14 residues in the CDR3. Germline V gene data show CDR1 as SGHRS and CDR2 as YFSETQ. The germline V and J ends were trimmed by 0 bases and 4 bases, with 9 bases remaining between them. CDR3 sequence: CASSLGRGADTQYF. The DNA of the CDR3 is TGCGCCAGCAGCTTGGGTCGCGGTGCAGATACGCAGTATTTT.

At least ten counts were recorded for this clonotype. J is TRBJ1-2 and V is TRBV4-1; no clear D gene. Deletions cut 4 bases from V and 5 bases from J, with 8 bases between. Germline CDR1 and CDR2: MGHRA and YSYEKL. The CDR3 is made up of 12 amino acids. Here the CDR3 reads CASSLGEYGYTF. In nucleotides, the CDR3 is TGCGCCAGCAGCCTCGGGGAGTATGGCTACACCTTC.

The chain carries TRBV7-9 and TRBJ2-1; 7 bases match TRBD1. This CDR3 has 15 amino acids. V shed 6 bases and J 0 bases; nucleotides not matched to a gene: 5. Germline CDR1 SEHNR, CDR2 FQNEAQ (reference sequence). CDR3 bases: TGTGCCAGCAGAGCTCGGGACAGCTCCTACAATGAGCAGTTCTTC. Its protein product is CASRARDSSYNEQFF. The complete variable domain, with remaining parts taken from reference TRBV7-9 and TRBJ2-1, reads DTGVSQNPRHKITKRGQNVTFRCDPISEHNRLYWYRQTLGQGPEFLTYFQNEAQLEKSRLLSDRFSAERPKGSFSTLEIQRTEQGDSAMYLCASRARDSSYNEQFFGPGTRLTVL.

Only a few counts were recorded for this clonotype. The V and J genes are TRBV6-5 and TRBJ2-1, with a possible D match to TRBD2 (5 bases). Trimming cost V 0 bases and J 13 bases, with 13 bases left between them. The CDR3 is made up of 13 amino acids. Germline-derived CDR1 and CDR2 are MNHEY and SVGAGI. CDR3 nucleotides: TGTGCCAGCAGTTACTCGAGGGCCGCGTACCAGTTCTTC. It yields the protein CASSYSRAAYQFF.

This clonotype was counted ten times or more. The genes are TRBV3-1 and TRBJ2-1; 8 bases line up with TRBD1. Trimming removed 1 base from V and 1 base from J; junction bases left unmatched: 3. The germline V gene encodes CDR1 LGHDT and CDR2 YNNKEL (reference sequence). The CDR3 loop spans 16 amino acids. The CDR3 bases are TGTGCCAGCAGCCAAGCCAGGGGGCTTTCCTACAATGAGCAGTTCTTC. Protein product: CASSQARGLSYNEQFF.

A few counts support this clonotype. The CDR3 nucleotides are TGCGCCAGCAGCCAAGAGCTCAGGGGAAGCAATCAGCCCCAGCATTTT. This gives the protein CASSQELRGSNQPQHF. The rearrangement joins TRBV4-1 to TRBJ1-5, with D perhaps matching TRBD1 (6 bases). This CDR3 has 16 residues. Trimming cost V 0 bases and J 1 base, with 10 bases left between them. Germline CDR1 and CDR2: MGHRA and YSYEKL.

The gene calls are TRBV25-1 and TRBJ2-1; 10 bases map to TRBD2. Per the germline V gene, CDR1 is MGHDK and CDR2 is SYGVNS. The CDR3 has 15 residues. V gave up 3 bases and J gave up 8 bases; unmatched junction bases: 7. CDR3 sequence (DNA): TGTGCCAGCAGTGATCCAGCGGGGGGGACGGATGAGCAGTTCTTC. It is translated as CASSDPAGGTDEQFF.

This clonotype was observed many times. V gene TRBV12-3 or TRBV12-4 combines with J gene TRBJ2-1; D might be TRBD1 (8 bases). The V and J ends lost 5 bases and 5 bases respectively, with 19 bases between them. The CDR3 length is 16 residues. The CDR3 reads CASSITPAGQDNEQFF. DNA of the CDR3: TGTGCCAGCAGTATCACTCCAGCGGGACAGGACAATGAGCAGTTCTTC.

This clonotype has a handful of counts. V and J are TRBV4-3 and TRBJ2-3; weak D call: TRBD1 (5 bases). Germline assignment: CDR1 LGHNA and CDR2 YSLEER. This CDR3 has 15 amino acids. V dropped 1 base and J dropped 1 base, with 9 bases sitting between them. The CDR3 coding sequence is TGCGCCAGCAGCCAAGGTGCCAGGGGCACAGATACGCAGTATTTT. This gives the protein CASSQGARGTDTQYF.

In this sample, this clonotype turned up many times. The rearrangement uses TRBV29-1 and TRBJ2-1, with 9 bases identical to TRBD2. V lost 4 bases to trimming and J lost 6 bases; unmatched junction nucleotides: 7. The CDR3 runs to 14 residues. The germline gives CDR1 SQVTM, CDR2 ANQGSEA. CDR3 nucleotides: TGCAGCGTTGTAGGGCTAGCGGGGCTCAATGAGCAGTTCTTC. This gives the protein CSVVGLAGLNEQFF.

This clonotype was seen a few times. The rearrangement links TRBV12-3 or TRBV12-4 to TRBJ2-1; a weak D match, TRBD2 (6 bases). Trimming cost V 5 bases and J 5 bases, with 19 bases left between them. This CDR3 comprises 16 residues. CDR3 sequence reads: CASSPLMAGPDNEQFF. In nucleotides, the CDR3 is TGTGCCAGCAGTCCACTTATGGCGGGGCCTGACAATGAGCAGTTCTTC.

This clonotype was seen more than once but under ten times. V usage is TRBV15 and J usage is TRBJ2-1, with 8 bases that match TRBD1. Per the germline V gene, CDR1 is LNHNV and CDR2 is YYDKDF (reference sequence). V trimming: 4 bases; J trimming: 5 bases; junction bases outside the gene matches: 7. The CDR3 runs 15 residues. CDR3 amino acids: CATSISGTGNNEQFF. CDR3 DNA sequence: TGTGCCACCAGCATATCCGGGACAGGAAACAATGAGCAGTTCTTC.

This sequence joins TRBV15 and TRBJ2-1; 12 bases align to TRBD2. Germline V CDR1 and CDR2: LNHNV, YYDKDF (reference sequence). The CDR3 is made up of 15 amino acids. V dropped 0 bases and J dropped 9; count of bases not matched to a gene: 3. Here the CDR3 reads CATSREASGRGEQFF. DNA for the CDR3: TGTGCCACCAGCAGAGAAGCTAGCGGGAGGGGTGAGCAGTTCTTC.

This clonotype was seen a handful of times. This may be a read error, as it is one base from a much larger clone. The CDR3 DNA reads as TGTGCCAGCAGTATGACAGGGAGGAGCACTGAAGCTTTCTTT. It is translated as CASSMTGRSTEAFF. The V call is TRBV12-3 or TRBV12-4, the J call TRBJ1-1, with TRBD1 matching over 7 bases. V dropped 5 bases and J dropped 4; count of bases not matched to a gene: 7. This CDR3 has 14 residues.

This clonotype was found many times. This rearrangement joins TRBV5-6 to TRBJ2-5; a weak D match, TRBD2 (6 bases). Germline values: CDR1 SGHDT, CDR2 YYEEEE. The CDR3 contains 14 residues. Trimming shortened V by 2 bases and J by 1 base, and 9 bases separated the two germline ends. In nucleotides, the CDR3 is TGTGCCAGCAGCTTAGTCGGGGGCCAAGAGACCCAGTACTTC. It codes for CASSLVGGQETQYF.

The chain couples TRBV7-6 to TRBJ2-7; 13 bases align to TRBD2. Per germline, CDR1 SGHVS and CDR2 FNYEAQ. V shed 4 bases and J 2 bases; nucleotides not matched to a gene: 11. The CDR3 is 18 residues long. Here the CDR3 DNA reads TGTGCCAGCAGCTCCTCGGGACTAGCGGGAACCAAGGCCTACGAGCAGTACTTC. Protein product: CASSSSGLAGTKAYEQYF.

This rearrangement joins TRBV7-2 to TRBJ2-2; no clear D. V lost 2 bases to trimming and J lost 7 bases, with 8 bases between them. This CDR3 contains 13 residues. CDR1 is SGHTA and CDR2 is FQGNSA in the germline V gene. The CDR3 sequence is CASSLKVNGELFF. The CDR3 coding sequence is TGTGCCAGCAGCTTAAAGGTTAACGGGGAGCTGTTTTTT.

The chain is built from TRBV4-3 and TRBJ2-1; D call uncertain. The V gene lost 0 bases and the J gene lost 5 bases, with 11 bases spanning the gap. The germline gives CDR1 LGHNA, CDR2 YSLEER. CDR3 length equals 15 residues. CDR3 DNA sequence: TGCGCCAGCAGCCAAGATTCCGGGTCCAACAATGAGCAGTTCTTC. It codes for CASSQDSGSNNEQFF.

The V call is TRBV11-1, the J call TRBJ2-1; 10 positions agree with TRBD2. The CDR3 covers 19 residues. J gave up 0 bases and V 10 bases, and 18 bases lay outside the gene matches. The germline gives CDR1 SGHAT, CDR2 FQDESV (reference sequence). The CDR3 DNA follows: TGTGCCATCGACCCAACCCTAGCGGGGGCCGGAAGCTCCTACAATGAGCAGTTCTTC. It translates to CAIDPTLAGAGSSYNEQFF. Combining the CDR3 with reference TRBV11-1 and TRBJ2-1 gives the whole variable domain EAEVAQSPRYKITEKSQAVAFWCDPISGHATLYWYRQILGQGPELLVQFQDESVVDDSQLPKDRFSAERLKGVDSTLKIQPAELGDSAMYLCAIDPTLAGAGSSYNEQFFGPGTRLTVL.

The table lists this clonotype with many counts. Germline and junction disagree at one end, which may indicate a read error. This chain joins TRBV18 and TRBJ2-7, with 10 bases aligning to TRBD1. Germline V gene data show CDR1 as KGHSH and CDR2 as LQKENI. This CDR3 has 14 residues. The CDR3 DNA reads TGCGCCAGCAGCCCCGGGACAGGGGTCTACGAGCAGTACTTC. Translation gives CASSPGTGVYEQYF.

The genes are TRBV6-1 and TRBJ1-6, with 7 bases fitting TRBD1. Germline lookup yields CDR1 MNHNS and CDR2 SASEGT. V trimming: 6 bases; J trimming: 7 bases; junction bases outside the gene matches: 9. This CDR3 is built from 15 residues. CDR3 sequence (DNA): TGTGCCAGCAGCTCACCGGGACAGATAAATTCACCCCTCCACTTT. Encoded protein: CASSSPGQINSPLHF.